The 8 T cell receptor beta chains presented below share a single source sample, sequenced in a study of shared clonotypes between healthy human individuals. Clones were sequenced by immunoSEQ multiplex PCR, and TCRdb holds only the in-frame ones, with some missing. The sample contains millions of clones, approximately 95% of which appear only once. CD45RO-negative, CCR7-positively selected cells formed the naive CD8 fraction, excluding terminally differentiated effector memory CD45RA+ cells. The sample consisted of naive CD8+ T cells sorted from blood. These receptors were collected from a man between 18 and 35 years old in good health.

This chain uses TRBV7-8 with TRBJ2-5; a possible D gene is TRBD2 (5 bases). Germline V gene data show CDR1 as SGHVS and CDR2 as FQNEAQ. CDR3 length equals 13 residues. Trimming removed 8 bases at V and 2 bases at J, with 12 bases between. CDR3 nucleotide sequence: TGTGCCAGCGGCGGGCTCCTTCAAGAGACCCAGTACTTC. Translated: CASGGLLQETQYF. Combining the CDR3 with reference TRBV7-8 and TRBJ2-5 gives the whole variable domain GAGVSQSPRYKVAKRGQDVALRCDPISGHVSLFWYQQALGQGPEFLTYFQNEAQLDKSGLPSDRFFAERPEGSVSTLKIQRTQQEDSAVYLCASGGLLQETQYFGPGTRLLVL.

The V gene is TRBV19, the J gene TRBJ2-1, with a possible D match to TRBD2 (6 bases). Germline V gene lookup returns CDR1 LNHDA and CDR2 SQIVND (reference sequence). V was trimmed by 3 bases and J by 8 bases, leaving 11 bases between them. The CDR3 totals 13 residues. The CDR3 sequence is CASSMGLMDEQFF. The CDR3 nucleotides are TGTGCCAGTAGTATGGGACTCATGGATGAGCAGTTCTTC.

The genes are TRBV7-9 and TRBJ1-1; D call uncertain. V dropped 5 bases and J dropped 5 bases, with 6 bases sitting between them. This CDR3 contains 11 residues. The germline V gene has CDR1 SEHNR and CDR2 FQNEAQ (reference sequence). The CDR3 reads CASSTETEAFF. CDR3 nucleotide sequence: TGTGCCAGCAGCACTGAAACTGAAGCTTTCTTT. The full variable domain, completed using reference TRBV7-9 and TRBJ1-1, is DTGVSQNPRHKITKRGQNVTFRCDPISEHNRLYWYRQTLGQGPEFLTYFQNEAQLEKSRLLSDRFSAERPKGSFSTLEIQRTEQGDSAMYLCASSTETEAFFGQGTRLTVV.

In regard to this clone: This sample includes further DNA sequences coding for the same CDR3. V and J are TRBV10-3 and TRBJ2-7; no reliable D call. CDR1 is ENHRY, CDR2 SYGVKD, per germline. The CDR3 sequence is 14 residues long. V dropped 0 bases and J dropped 1 base, with 7 bases sitting between them. The CDR3 sequence is CAISESTGSYEQYF. CDR3 nucleotide sequence: TGTGCCATCAGTGAGTCGACCGGTTCCTACGAGCAGTACTTC.

This chain links TRBV27 with TRBJ2-7, with D maybe TRBD1 (6 bases). CDR1 MNHEY and CDR2 SMNVEV come from the germline V gene (reference sequence). The CDR3 spans 15 residues. Trimming removed 1 base at V and 6 bases at J, with 16 bases between. This CDR3 is CASSLYREGLSEQYF. The CDR3 DNA reads as TGTGCCAGCAGTTTATACAGGGAAGGGCTGTCCGAGCAGTACTTC.

The chain uses TRBV6-1 and TRBJ2-7, with D possibly matching TRBD2 (5 bases). Trimming shortened V by 3 bases and J by 3 bases, and 12 bases separated the two germline ends. Germline-derived CDR1 and CDR2 are MNHNS and SASEGT. CDR3 size: 14 residues. The CDR3 is CASSDVGSVYEQYF. CDR3 nucleotides: TGTGCCAGCAGTGACGTGGGGAGTGTCTACGAGCAGTACTTC.

This chain links TRBV30 with TRBJ2-1, with D possibly matching TRBD2 (5 bases). Per germline, CDR1 GTSNPN and CDR2 SVGIG (reference sequence). V was trimmed by 6 bases and J by 3 bases, leaving 12 bases between them. The CDR3 has 13 residues. Here the CDR3 DNA reads TGTGCCTGTTCAGGACTGGACTACAATGAGCAGTTCTTC. It yields the protein CACSGLDYNEQFF.

J is TRBJ1-2 and V is TRBV28; D is unresolved. V was pared by 6 bases and J by 8 bases, with 19 bases between. The length of the CDR3 is 14 residues. The germline gives CDR1 MDHEN, CDR2 SYDVKM. The CDR3 region is CASSHRTLLDGYTF. CDR3 nucleotides: TGTGCCAGCAGCCATCGGACCCTTTTGGACGGCTACACCTTC.